A selection of T cell receptor beta chains follows, all from one sample in a study of OX40 agonist ivuxolimab in advanced cancers. The table came from immunoSEQ multiplex PCR; TCRdb's copy has only in-frame clones and leaves some out. This table has about 21,000 clones, approximately 87% appearing once. This sample comprised CD4+ or CD8+ T cells sorted from blood, obtained in a trial of the OX40 agonist ivuxolimab. The receptors were sampled from an adult with an advanced solid tumor such as melanoma, head and neck, liver or kidney cancer. Both conserved end residues are part of each CDR3. D genes are given only for firm matches. Only part of the rows carry a size: once, few, many, or a class if the clone is expanded.

CDR3 protein	CDR3 DNA	D gene	clone size	J gene	V gene
CAIQYRAEAFF	TGTGCCATCCAGTATCGGGCTGAAGCTTTCTTT	.	.	TRBJ1-1	TRBV19
CVRSLGRFVDRYNEQFF	TGTGTCAGAAGCTTAGGCCGGTTTGTGGACAGATACAATGAGCAGTTCTTC	.	once	TRBJ2-1	TRBV7-5
CASSYSGVAGANVLTF	TGTGCCAGCAGCTATTCGGGGGTGGCTGGGGCCAACGTCCTGACTTTC	.	.	TRBJ2-6	TRBV5-4
CASSMEIRTEAFF	TGTGCCTCTAGCATGGAGATTCGCACTGAAGCTTTCTTT	.	.	TRBJ1-1	TRBV5-4
CSVEGLAGGKVYNEQFF	TGCAGCGTTGAAGGCCTAGCGGGAGGAAAAGTTTACAATGAGCAGTTCTTC	TRBD2	.	TRBJ2-1	TRBV29-1
CASSPGQGREQYF	TGTGCCAGCAGCCCGGGACAGGGCAGGGAGCAGTACTTC	TRBD1	.	TRBJ2-7	TRBV5-3
CASSPESQTSYGYTF	TGTGCCAGCTCACCTGAATCACAGACTTCCTATGGCTACACCTTC	.	.	TRBJ1-2	TRBV18
CASRMGPSTDTQYF	TGTGCCAGCAGGATGGGCCCAAGCACAGATACGCAGTATTTT	.	.	TRBJ2-3	TRBV6-5
CASSLGGDRVDGYTF	TGTGCCAGCAGTTTGGGCGGGGACAGGGTCGACGGCTACACCTTC	TRBD1	.	TRBJ1-2	TRBV27
CASSQDSGYKQGDEQFF	TGCGCCAGCAGCCAAGATTCGGGTTACAAACAGGGGGATGAGCAGTTCTTC	TRBD1	.	TRBJ2-1	TRBV4-1
CASSLVVNEKLFF	TGTGCCAGCAGTTTAGTGGTTAATGAAAAACTGTTTTTT	.	.	TRBJ1-4	TRBV27
CASGFGNLNTEAFF	TGTGCTAGTGGTTTTGGGAACCTCAACACTGAAGCTTTCTTT	.	.	TRBJ1-1	TRBV12-5
CASSLVPTGDEQYF	TGTGCCAGCAGCTTGGTGCCCACAGGAGATGAGCAGTACTTC	.	.	TRBJ2-7	TRBV5-6
CASSFMTANTEAFF	TGTGCCAGCAGCTTCATGACAGCGAACACTGAAGCTTTCTTT	.	once	TRBJ1-1	TRBV11-3
CASNTVGSSYEQYF	TGTGCCAGCAACACAGTGGGGTCCTCCTACGAGCAGTACTTC	.	.	TRBJ2-7	TRBV6-6
CASSKSAGAYGYTF	TGTGCCAGCAGCAAATCGGCAGGGGCCTATGGCTACACCTTC	.	.	TRBJ1-2	TRBV21-1
CASRPGPRVFYEQYF	TGTGCCAGCAGACCGGGACCCAGAGTATTCTACGAGCAGTACTTC	.	.	TRBJ2-7	TRBV6-6
CASSSGQGSYNEQFF	TGTGCCAGCAGCTCCGGACAGGGCTCCTACAATGAGCAGTTCTTC	TRBD1	medium-sized	TRBJ2-1	TRBV7-9
CASSPGGARAADTQYF	TGTGCCAGCAGCCCCGGGGGGGCCAGGGCTGCAGATACGCAGTATTTT	TRBD2	.	TRBJ2-3	TRBV11-2
CASSEASGPHSPLHF	TGTGCCAGCAGTGAAGCGTCAGGTCCTCATTCACCCCTCCACTTT	.	.	TRBJ1-6	TRBV6-1
CASSLASSNEQFF	TGTGCCAGCAGTTTGGCTAGCAGCAATGAGCAGTTCTTC	.	.	TRBJ2-1	TRBV27
CASSWTDSPGLQSTDTQYF	TGTGCCAGCAGTTGGACCGACTCACCGGGACTACAGAGCACAGATACGCAGTATTTT	TRBD2	.	TRBJ2-3	TRBV27
CASSLPGTSGDEQYF	TGCGCCAGCAGCTTACCCGGGACTAGCGGGGACGAGCAGTACTTC	TRBD2	.	TRBJ2-7	TRBV5-1
CASSLPGDTEAFF	TGTGCCAGCAGCCTGCCAGGGGACACTGAAGCTTTCTTT	.	.	TRBJ1-1	TRBV27
CASSLSTTGLGTGELFF	TGTGCCAGCAGTTTATCGACAACAGGGCTGGGCACCGGGGAGCTGTTTTTT	.	.	TRBJ2-2	TRBV27
CASSSFDRVNTEAFF	TGCGCCAGCAGCTCCTTCGACAGGGTGAACACTGAAGCTTTCTTT	TRBD1	.	TRBJ1-1	TRBV10-1
CASKDRENTEAFF	TGTGCCAGTAAGGACAGGGAGAACACTGAAGCTTTCTTT	TRBD1	.	TRBJ1-1	TRBV19
CASMGVNEQFF	TGTGCCAGCATGGGAGTCAATGAGCAGTTCTTC	.	.	TRBJ2-1	TRBV5-6
CASSAGAPYEQYF	TGTGCCAGCAGCGCCGGGGCCCCTTACGAGCAGTACTTC	.	.	TRBJ2-7	TRBV13
CASSYSMGQRAGELFF	TGTGCCAGCAGTTACTCAATGGGGCAGAGGGCCGGGGAGCTGTTTTTT	.	.	TRBJ2-2	TRBV6-5
CASSQSGGEQFF	TGTGCCAGCAGCCAGAGCGGCGGTGAGCAGTTCTTC	.	few	TRBJ2-1	TRBV6-4
CSAKMGEQYF	TGCAGTGCAAAAATGGGCGAGCAGTACTTC	.	.	TRBJ2-7	TRBV20-1
CASSLGVGNQPQHF	TGTGCCAGCAGCTTAGGGGTGGGAAATCAGCCCCAGCATTTT	.	.	TRBJ1-5	TRBV7-9
CASSIGAGGPGTDTQYF	TGTGCCAGCAGTATCGGAGCGGGGGGGCCTGGCACAGATACGCAGTATTTT	TRBD2	once	TRBJ2-3	TRBV7-6